This TCR beta chain was recorded in a study of cytomegalovirus exposure and HLA in healthy donors. Trimming stripped 1 base from V and 2 bases from J, with 7 bases between. CDR3 length: 14 amino acids. The germline gives CDR1 LNHDA, CDR2 SQIVND (reference sequence). In the PCR, 60 Vbeta and 13 Jbeta primers were used. TCRdb keeps only in-frame clones here, not all; method: immunoSEQ multiplex PCR. Of 35,000 to 45,000 clones in the sample, roughly 76% were seen once. The clonotype was recovered from a woman between 25 and 40 years old in good health and CMV-seropositive. Sequenced material: PBMCs. V gene TRBV19 combines with J gene TRBJ2-3; D remains ambiguous. The CDR3 loop is CASSIGLHTDTQYF. For the CDR3, the DNA is TGTGCCAGTAGTATAGGACTTCACACAGATACGCAGTATTTT.